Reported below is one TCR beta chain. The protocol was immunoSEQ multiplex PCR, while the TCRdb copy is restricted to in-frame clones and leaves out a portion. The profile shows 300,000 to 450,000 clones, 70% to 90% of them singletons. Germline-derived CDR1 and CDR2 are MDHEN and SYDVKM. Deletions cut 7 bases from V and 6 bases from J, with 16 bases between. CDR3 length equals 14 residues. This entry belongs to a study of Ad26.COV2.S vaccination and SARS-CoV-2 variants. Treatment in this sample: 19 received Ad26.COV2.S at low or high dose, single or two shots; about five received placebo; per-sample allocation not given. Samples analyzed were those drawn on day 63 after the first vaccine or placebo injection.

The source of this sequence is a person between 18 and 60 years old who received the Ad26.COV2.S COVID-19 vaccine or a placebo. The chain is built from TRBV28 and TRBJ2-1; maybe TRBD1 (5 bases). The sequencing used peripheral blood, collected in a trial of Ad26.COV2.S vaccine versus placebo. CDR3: CASTPWGPRNEQFF. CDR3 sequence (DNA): TGTGCCAGCACTCCTTGGGGCCCCCGCAATGAGCAGTTCTTC.